This T cell receptor beta chain was identified during a study of blood T cell repertoires in COVID-19. On the study more broadly: Sample material is recorded as cDNA or gDNA derived from T cells, B-cell-depleted T cells, or PBMCs.

Data came from immunoSEQ multiplex PCR; TCRdb stores just in-frame clones and leaves some out. The profile shows about 150,000 clones, about 84% of them singletons. Sequences were obtained from peripheral blood. The clonotype comes from a woman aged 50 to 60 with acute or convalescent COVID-19.

CDR3 residues: CASRLASDNEQFF. The CDR3 region has the DNA TGTGCCAGCAGGCTTGCTAGCGACAATGAGCAGTTCTTC. The rearrangement links TRBV6-8 to TRBJ2-1; weak D call: TRBD2 (6 bases). Germline V gene data show CDR1 as MNHGY and CDR2 as SAAAGT. V lost 6 bases, J lost 5 bases, and 11 bases lay in between. CDR3 length: 13 residues.